The 30 T cell receptor beta chains listed next were all sequenced from one sample in a study of cytomegalovirus exposure and HLA in healthy donors. With 60 Vbeta and 13 Jbeta primers, the PCR was carried out. Some clones are missing from TCRdb's copy, which holds only in-frame ones; the method was immunoSEQ multiplex PCR. The profile shows roughly 170,000 clones, around 80% of them singletons. The specimen sequenced was PBMCs. Every receptor here comes from a woman between 45 and 65 years old in good health and CMV-seropositive.

This clone has more than one count but fewer than ten. This CDR3 is also generated by other DNA sequences in the sample. The rearrangement joins TRBV9 to TRBJ2-3, with D hard to call. Germline assignment: CDR1 SGDLS and CDR2 YYNGEE. Trimming took 0 bases from V and 1 from J, leaving 3 bases between them. The CDR3 runs 13 residues. The CDR3 region has the DNA TGTGCCAGCAGCGTAGCTGGCACAGATACGCAGTATTTT. Its protein product is CASSVAGTDTQYF.

The V call is TRBV10-3, the J call TRBJ1-3, with TRBD1 matching 7 bases. The germline gives CDR1 ENHRY, CDR2 SYGVKD. CDR3 length: 15 amino acids. V shed 10 bases, J shed 4 bases, and the junction held 13 bases outside the gene matches. CDR3 DNA sequence: TGTGCCACCAAAGTCGACAGGGCAAGCGGAAACACCATATATTTT. Protein sequence: CATKVDRASGNTIYF.

The chain joins TRBV7-2 to TRBJ2-7; 8 nucleotides agree with TRBD1. The CDR3 length is 15 residues. V was pared by 1 base and J by 6 bases, with 8 bases of the junction left unmatched. The germline V gene encodes CDR1 SGHTA and CDR2 FQGNSA. This CDR3 reads CASSLGPGGPLEQYF. The CDR3 DNA sequence: TGTGCCAGCAGCTTAGGGCCAGGGGGCCCCCTCGAGCAGTACTTC.

The gene calls are TRBV7-8 and TRBJ1-2; D possibly corresponds to TRBD1 (6 bases). Trimming left V 8 bases short and J 8 bases short, with 21 bases between. The CDR3 consists of 14 residues. Germline V gene data show CDR1 as SGHVS and CDR2 as FQNEAQ. The CDR3 nucleotides are TGTGCCAGCGGATCTGTCGACAGGCCCTTGGGCTACACCTTC. Protein product: CASGSVDRPLGYTF.

The rearrangement links TRBV19 to TRBJ2-5; tentatively, D is TRBD1 (6 bases). The germline V gene encodes CDR1 LNHDA and CDR2 SQIVND (reference sequence). Trimming took off 10 bases at V and 0 bases at J, with 12 bases between the two ends. This CDR3 spans 13 amino acids. The CDR3 loop is CATTGPNQETQYF. CDR3 nucleotides: TGTGCCACCACAGGGCCCAACCAAGAGACCCAGTACTTC.

This clone has more than one count but fewer than ten. The chain recombines TRBV7-9 with TRBJ1-2; maybe TRBD1 (6 bases). The CDR3 has 12 residues. CDR1 SEHNR and CDR2 FQNEAQ come from the germline V gene (reference sequence). V was clipped by 5 bases and J by 7 bases, with 11 bases between them. The CDR3 region has the DNA TGTGCCAGCAGCCCACAGGGTGGTGGCTACACCTTC. This gives the protein CASSPQGGGYTF.

V and J are TRBV5-1 and TRBJ2-2, with 8 bases lining up with TRBD2. Germline-derived CDR1 and CDR2 are SGHRS and YFSETQ. This CDR3 has 17 amino acids. The junction had 8 bases not matched to a gene; V was cut back by 0 bases and J by 4 bases. The DNA of the CDR3 is TGCGCCAGCAGCTTGGCCGGGGGGGCCCCGGGCACCGGGGAGCTGTTTTTT. Its translation: CASSLAGGAPGTGELFF.

This clone was detected once. This rearrangement joins TRBV29-1 to TRBJ2-2; D possibly corresponds to TRBD2 (5 bases). Looked up from germline, CDR1 is SQVTM and CDR2 is ANQGSEA. Trimming took 5 bases from V and 0 from J, leaving 13 bases between them. The CDR3 contains 15 residues. The CDR3 DNA sequence: TGCAGCGTTAGATCGAGGGCGCCGAACACCGGGGAGCTGTTTTTT. Translating it yields CSVRSRAPNTGELFF.

The V and J genes are TRBV7-3 and TRBJ2-2; the match to TRBD2 covers 7 bases. The trim removed 5 bases at V and 5 bases at J, leaving 14 bases unmatched. CDR3 size: 17 residues. Germline CDR1 is SGHTA and CDR2 is FQGTGA. CDR3 loop: CASSPGWEGLGTGELFF. The CDR3 DNA sequence: TGTGCCAGCAGCCCCGGTTGGGAGGGACTTGGGACCGGGGAGCTGTTTTTT.

The J gene is TRBJ2-3, the V gene TRBV14; D is unresolved. The CDR3 is 18 residues long. V shed 0 bases and J shed 2 bases, with 18 bases lying between them. Germline assignment: CDR1 SGHDN and CDR2 FVKESK. CDR3: CASSQDVADTTFTDTQYF. The CDR3 DNA is TGTGCCAGCAGCCAAGACGTGGCAGACACAACCTTCACAGATACGCAGTATTTT.

The chain links TRBV19 to TRBJ1-4; D gene uncertain. This CDR3 contains 12 residues. CDR1 and CDR2 (germline): LNHDA, SQIVND (reference sequence). V lost 2 bases, J lost 8 bases, and 6 bases lay in between. The CDR3: CASSIREEKLFF. For the CDR3, the DNA is TGTGCCAGTAGTATAAGGGAGGAAAAACTGTTTTTT.

The V gene is TRBV6-5, the J gene TRBJ1-1; 9 nucleotides agree with TRBD1. From germline, CDR1 is MNHEY and CDR2 SVGAGI. CDR3 size: 16 residues. With 1 base clipped from V and 6 bases from J, the junction kept 9 bases outside the gene matches. The CDR3 DNA reads TGTGCCAGCAGTTACTTAACCGGGACAGGGAGGTCTGAAGCTTTCTTT. It yields the protein CASSYLTGTGRSEAFF.

For the CDR3, the DNA is TGTGCCAGCAGCTTAGAGATGGGGGCTTGGAACAATGAGCAGTTCTTC. It yields the protein CASSLEMGAWNNEQFF. The genes are TRBV7-8 and TRBJ2-1, with a weak D call TRBD1 (6 bases). Germline CDR1 and CDR2: SGHVS and FQNEAQ. There are 16 residues in the CDR3. V shed 1 base and J shed 5 bases, with 15 bases lying between them.

The CDR3 DNA reads as TGTGCCAGCAGCTTAGGAGGTACGGGCTCTGGAAACACCATATATTTT. It specifies CASSLGGTGSGNTIYF. V gene TRBV11-2 combines with J gene TRBJ1-3, with D uncertain. This CDR3 has 16 amino acids. CDR1 SGHAT and CDR2 FQNNGV come from the germline V gene. V lost 1 base and J 0 bases, leaving 10 bases between the germline ends.

The J gene is TRBJ2-3, the V gene TRBV2; D may be TRBD2 (5 bases). The CDR3 loop spans 13 amino acids. V shed 6 bases and J shed 2 bases, with 9 bases lying between them. From germline, CDR1 is SNHLY and CDR2 FYNNEI. Here the CDR3 DNA reads TGTGCCAGCAGCCGGGATTTCACAGATACGCAGTATTTT. Translation gives CASSRDFTDTQYF.

The chain is built from TRBV9 and TRBJ2-7; possible D gene TRBD2, 5 bases. The CDR3 sequence is 14 residues long. Germline CDR1 reads SGDLS; CDR2 reads YYNGEE. Trimming took off 0 bases at V and 2 bases at J, with 9 bases between the two ends. In DNA, the CDR3 is TGTGCCAGCAGCGTAGGAGGGATGGCCTACGAGCAGTACTTC. Translating gives CASSVGGMAYEQYF.

V and J are TRBV2 and TRBJ2-1; perhaps TRBD1 as D (5 bases). Germline CDR1 reads SNHLY; CDR2 reads FYNNEI. V was shortened by 4 bases and J by 0 bases, with 10 bases between the two germline ends. CDR3 length: 15 residues. Here the CDR3 reads CASSVDRSSYNEQFF. The DNA of the CDR3 is TGTGCCAGCAGTGTAGACAGAAGCTCCTACAATGAGCAGTTCTTC.

The chain employs TRBV7-8 and TRBJ2-1, with 7 bases that match TRBD1. V gave up 5 bases and J gave up 6 bases; unmatched junction bases: 4. Germline V gene data show CDR1 as SGHVS and CDR2 as FQNEAQ. The CDR3 runs 13 residues. The CDR3 nucleotides read TGTGCCAGCAGCCCACCAGGGGGCAATGAGCAGTTCTTC. Protein product: CASSPPGGNEQFF.

This chain joins TRBV7-2 and TRBJ2-5, with 9 positions matching TRBD2. CDR3 length equals 18 residues. In germline, CDR1 is SGHTA, CDR2 FQGNSA. J gave up 5 bases and V 1 base, and 14 bases lay outside the gene matches. The CDR3 here is CASSLVSAGGPGVETQYF. The CDR3 nucleotides read TGTGCCAGCAGCTTAGTTTCGGCGGGAGGGCCTGGGGTGGAGACCCAGTACTTC.

The chain employs TRBV19 and TRBJ1-2; 9 positions agree with TRBD1. This CDR3 region has 14 residues. Germline CDR1 reads LNHDA; CDR2 reads SQIVND (reference sequence). Losses at the gene ends were 0 bases for V and 6 bases for J; bases not matched to a gene: 2. In DNA, the CDR3 is TGTGCCAGTAGTATAGATCGGACAGGGGATGGCTACACCTTC. Translating gives CASSIDRTGDGYTF.

This clone showed up just once. The junction departs from germline at one end; a sequencing error may be responsible. The V call is TRBV7-2, the J call TRBJ1-3; D is uncertain. In germline, CDR1 is SGHTA, CDR2 FQGNSA. This CDR3 region has 15 residues. The CDR3 DNA reads as TGTGCCAGCTCTAGATCGGGGTTATCTGGAGACACCATATATTTT. It is translated as CASSRSGLSGDTIYF.

This sequence joins TRBV11-2 and TRBJ2-1, with D unresolved. Germline CDR1 SGHAT, CDR2 FQNNGV. The CDR3 has 14 amino acids. V lost 0 bases to trimming and J lost 2 bases, with 5 bases between them. The CDR3 spells CASSLDIPYNEQFF. The CDR3, as DNA: TGTGCCAGCAGCTTAGATATCCCCTACAATGAGCAGTTCTTC.

On this clone: In the same sample, other DNA sequences code for this CDR3. V and J are TRBV25-1 and TRBJ2-5, with D maybe TRBD1 (6 bases). The CDR3 is 18 amino acids. V was cut by 5 bases and J by 4 bases, with 26 bases left in between. CDR1 is MGHDK and CDR2 is SYGVNS in the germline V gene. The CDR3 loop is CASSTGSGQGSIGETQYF. The CDR3 bases are TGTGCCAGCAGTACTGGGTCGGGGCAGGGGAGTATTGGAGAGACCCAGTACTTC. Filled out from reference TRBV25-1 and TRBJ2-5, the complete variable domain reads EADIYQTPRYLVIGTGKKITLECSQTMGHDKMYWYQQDPGMELHLIHYSYGVNSTEKGDLSSESTVSRIRTEHFPLTLESARPSHTSQYLCASSTGSGQGSIGETQYFGPGTRLLVL.

The rearrangement joins TRBV7-2 to TRBJ1-3; TRBD1 agrees at 7 bases. V dropped 1 base and J dropped 3; count of bases not matched to a gene: 3. CDR3 length: 15 residues. Germline CDR1 and CDR2: SGHTA and FQGNSA. The DNA of the CDR3 is TGTGCCAGCAGCTTAGTGACAGGGCATGGAAACACCATATATTTT. Translation gives CASSLVTGHGNTIYF.

This chain links TRBV18 with TRBJ2-1, with TRBD1 identical over 7 bases. The V gene's germline CDR1 is KGHSH and CDR2 LQKENI. The CDR3 loop spans 13 amino acids. V lost 6 bases, J lost 5 bases, and 4 bases stayed unmatched. CDR3: CASSRGQDNEQFF. Written as DNA, the CDR3 is TGTGCCAGCTCTCGCGGACAGGACAATGAGCAGTTCTTC. Supplemented by reference TRBV18 and TRBJ2-1, the full variable domain reads NAGVMQNPRHLVRRRGQEARLRCSPMKGHSHVYWYRQLPEEGLKFMVYLQKENIIDESGMPKERFSAEFPKEGPSILRIQQVVRGDSAAYFCASSRGQDNEQFFGPGTRLTVL.

Regarding this clone: The same CDR3 can be traced to other DNA sequences in this sample. This rearrangement joins TRBV7-2 to TRBJ2-7, with a possible D match to TRBD1 (5 bases). The V and J ends lost 5 bases and 2 bases respectively, with 10 bases between them. CDR1 is SGHTA and CDR2 is FQGNSA in the germline V gene. There are 13 residues in the CDR3. CDR3: CASSRDRTYEQYF. CDR3 in DNA: TGTGCCAGCAGCCGAGACAGAACCTACGAGCAGTACTTC.

J is TRBJ1-1 and V is TRBV27, with 9 nucleotides matching TRBD1. Germline V gene lookup returns CDR1 MNHEY and CDR2 SMNVEV (reference sequence). The CDR3 sequence is 16 residues long. J was trimmed by 3 bases and V by 6 bases; bases with no gene match: 11. CDR3 amino acids: CASRLQGALRHTEAFF. CDR3 nucleotide sequence: TGTGCCAGCAGACTACAGGGGGCGCTTAGGCACACTGAAGCTTTCTTT.

This rearrangement joins TRBV9 to TRBJ1-2; TRBD1 might be the D (6 bases). V dropped 0 bases and J dropped 6 bases, with 9 bases sitting between them. The length of the CDR3 is 13 residues. Germline-derived CDR1 and CDR2 are SGDLS and YYNGEE. The CDR3 DNA reads TGTGCCAGCAGCGTAGGGGGGGGGCATGGCTACACCTTC. The encoded protein is CASSVGGGHGYTF. Using reference TRBV9 and TRBJ1-2 for the parts outside the CDR3, the full variable domain is DSGVTQTPKHLITATGQRVTLRCSPRSGDLSVYWYQQSLDQGLQFLIQYYNGEERAKGNILERFSAQQFPDLHSELNLSSLELGDSALYFCASSVGGGHGYTFGSGTRLTVV.

The chain combines TRBV18 with TRBJ2-7, with 7 bases fitting TRBD1. The CDR3 sequence is 15 residues long. V lost 3 bases and J lost 4; bases outside the gene matches: 9. Per germline, CDR1 KGHSH and CDR2 LQKENI. The DNA for the CDR3 is TGTGCCAGCTCACCCGACCGACAGGGAAGGTACGAGCAGTACTTC. Protein product: CASSPDRQGRYEQYF.

The gene calls are TRBV10-3 and TRBJ1-1; D is possibly TRBD1 (5 bases). The CDR3 extends over 14 amino acids. Germline values: CDR1 ENHRY, CDR2 SYGVKD. V lost 6 bases and J 4 bases, leaving 15 bases between the germline ends. CDR3 sequence (DNA): TGTGCCATCAGGACGGGGACTCCGAGCACTGAAGCTTTCTTT. This sequence encodes CAIRTGTPSTEAFF.